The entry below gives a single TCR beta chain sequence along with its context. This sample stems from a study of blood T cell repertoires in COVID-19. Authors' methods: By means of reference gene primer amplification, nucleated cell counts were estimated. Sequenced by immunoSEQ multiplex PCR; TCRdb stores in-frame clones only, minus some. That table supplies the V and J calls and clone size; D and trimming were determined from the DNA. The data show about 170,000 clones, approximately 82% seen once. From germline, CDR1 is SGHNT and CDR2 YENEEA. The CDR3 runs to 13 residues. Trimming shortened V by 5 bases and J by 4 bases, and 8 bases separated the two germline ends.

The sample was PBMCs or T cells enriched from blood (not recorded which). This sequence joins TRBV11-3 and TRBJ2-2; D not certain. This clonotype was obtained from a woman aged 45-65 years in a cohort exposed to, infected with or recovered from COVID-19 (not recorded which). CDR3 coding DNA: TGTGCCAGCAGCCTCGAGCGCACCGGGGAGCTGTTTTTT. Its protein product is CASSLERTGELFF.